This T cell receptor beta chain originates from a study of T cell repertoires in cytomegalovirus infection. Looking at the study overall: In the study, CMV epitopes included recently identified HLA-C-restricted and well-studied HLA-B-restricted ones. Public TCR beta signature analysis indicated the presence of both CMV infection and matching HLA type.

This CDR3 comprises 14 residues. Trimming pared 3 bases from V and 1 base from J, leaving 7 bases between. The V gene's germline CDR1 is SGHNT and CDR2 YYREEE (reference sequence). As for this clonotype: Antigen unknown.

Using its own MiXCR run on the reads, TCRdb lists one record per CDR3 protein. The sample contains 830,000 or so distinct CDR3 sequences, approximately 32% of which appear only once. The chain links TRBV5-4 to TRBJ2-2; D is possibly TRBD2 (6 bases). The sequence was collected from a human donor in good health (CMV status not recorded). Some clones in this sample may be carry-over from other donors' samples. The sequences come from cultured CD8+ T cells from PBMCs, collected from culture after CMV antigen stimulation. The CDR3 is CASSWRVNTGELFF. DNA of the CDR3: TGTGCCAGCAGCTGGAGGGTGAACACCGGGGAGCTGTTTTTT.